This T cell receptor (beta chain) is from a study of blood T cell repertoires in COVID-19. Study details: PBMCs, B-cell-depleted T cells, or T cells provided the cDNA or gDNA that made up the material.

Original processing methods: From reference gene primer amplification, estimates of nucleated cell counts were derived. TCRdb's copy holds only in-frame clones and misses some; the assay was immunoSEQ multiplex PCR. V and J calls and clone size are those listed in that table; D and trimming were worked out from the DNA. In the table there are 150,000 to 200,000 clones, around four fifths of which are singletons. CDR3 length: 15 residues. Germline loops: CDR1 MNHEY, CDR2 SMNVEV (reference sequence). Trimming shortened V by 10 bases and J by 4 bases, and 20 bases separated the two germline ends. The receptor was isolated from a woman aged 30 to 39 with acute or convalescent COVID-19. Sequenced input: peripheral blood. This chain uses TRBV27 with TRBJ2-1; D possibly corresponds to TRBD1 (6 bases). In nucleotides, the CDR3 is TGTGCCACCACAACCAGCACGGGACAATACAATGAGCAGTTCTTC. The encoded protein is CATTTSTGQYNEQFF.